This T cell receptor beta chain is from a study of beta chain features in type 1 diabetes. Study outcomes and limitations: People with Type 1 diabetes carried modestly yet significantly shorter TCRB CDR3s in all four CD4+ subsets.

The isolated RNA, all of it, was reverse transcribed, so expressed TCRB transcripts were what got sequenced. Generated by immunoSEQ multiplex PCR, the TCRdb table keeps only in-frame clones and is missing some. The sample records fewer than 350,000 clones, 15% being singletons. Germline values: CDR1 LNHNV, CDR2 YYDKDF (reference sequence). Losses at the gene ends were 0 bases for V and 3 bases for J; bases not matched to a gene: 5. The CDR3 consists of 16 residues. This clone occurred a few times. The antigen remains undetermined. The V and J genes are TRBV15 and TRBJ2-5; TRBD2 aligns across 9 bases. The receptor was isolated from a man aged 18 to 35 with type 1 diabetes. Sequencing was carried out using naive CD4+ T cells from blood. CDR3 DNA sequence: TGTGCCACCAGCAGAGATGGATCTAGCGGGGAAGAGACCCAGTACTTC. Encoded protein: CATSRDGSSGEETQYF.